This T cell receptor (beta chain) was documented in a study of blood T cell repertoires in COVID-19. Background on the study: Acute-phase and convalescent COVID-19 samples originated in the United States, Italy and Spain. Sample material is recorded as cDNA or gDNA derived from T cells, B-cell-depleted T cells, or PBMCs.

Original processing notes: Reference gene primer amplification yielded estimated nucleated cell counts. Clones were read by immunoSEQ multiplex PCR, and TCRdb kept only the in-frame ones, dropping some. The V and J calls and clone size are taken from that table; D and trimming were inferred from the DNA. The table lists around 180,000 clones, 70% to 85% of them singletons, with roughly 9.2% in the top ten. The ends lost 4 bases at V and 3 bases at J; junction bases unmatched: 9. The CDR3 spans 17 residues. CDR1 and CDR2 (germline): SGHNT, YYREEE (reference sequence). Sequenced: peripheral blood. The sequence derives from a woman at least 80 years old with acute or convalescent COVID-19. The rearrangement joins TRBV5-4 to TRBJ2-3; 12 bases agree with TRBD2. In DNA, the CDR3 is TGTGCCAGCAGCGTGGGACTAGCGGGTAAGGGGACAGATACGCAGTATTTT. Translation gives CASSVGLAGKGTDTQYF. The complete variable domain, with remaining parts taken from reference TRBV5-4 and TRBJ2-3, reads ETGVTQSPTHLIKTRGQQVTLRCSSQSGHNTVSWYQQALGQGPQFIFQYYREEENGRGNFPPRFSGLQFPNYSSELNVNALELDDSALYLCASSVGLAGKGTDTQYFGPGTRLTVL.